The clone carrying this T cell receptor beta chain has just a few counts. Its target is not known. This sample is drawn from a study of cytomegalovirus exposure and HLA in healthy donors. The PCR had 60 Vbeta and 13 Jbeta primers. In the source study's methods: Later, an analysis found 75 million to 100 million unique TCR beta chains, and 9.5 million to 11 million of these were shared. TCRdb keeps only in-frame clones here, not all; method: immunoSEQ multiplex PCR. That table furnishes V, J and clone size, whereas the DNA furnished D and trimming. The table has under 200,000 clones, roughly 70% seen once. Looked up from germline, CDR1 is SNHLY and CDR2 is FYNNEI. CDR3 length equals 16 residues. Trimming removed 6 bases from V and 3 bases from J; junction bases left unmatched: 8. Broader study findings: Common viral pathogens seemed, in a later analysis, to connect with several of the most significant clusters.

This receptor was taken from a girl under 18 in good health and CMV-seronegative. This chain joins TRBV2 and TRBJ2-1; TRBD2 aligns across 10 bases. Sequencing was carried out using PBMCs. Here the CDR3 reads CASRELAGGDYNEQFF. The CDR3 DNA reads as TGTGCCAGCAGGGAGTTAGCGGGGGGTGACTACAATGAGCAGTTCTTC.